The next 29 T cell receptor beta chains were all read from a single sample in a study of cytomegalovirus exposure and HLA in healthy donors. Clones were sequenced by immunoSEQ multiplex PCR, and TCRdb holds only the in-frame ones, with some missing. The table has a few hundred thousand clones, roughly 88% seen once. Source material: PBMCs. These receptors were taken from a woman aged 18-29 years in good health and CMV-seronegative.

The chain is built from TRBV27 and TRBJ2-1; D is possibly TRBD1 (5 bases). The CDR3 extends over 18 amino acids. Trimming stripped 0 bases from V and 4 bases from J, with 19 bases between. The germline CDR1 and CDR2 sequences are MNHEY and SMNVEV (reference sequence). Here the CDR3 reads CASSLSTPDTFFYNEQFF. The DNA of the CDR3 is TGTGCCAGCAGTTTATCGACCCCGGACACGTTTTTTTACAATGAGCAGTTCTTC.

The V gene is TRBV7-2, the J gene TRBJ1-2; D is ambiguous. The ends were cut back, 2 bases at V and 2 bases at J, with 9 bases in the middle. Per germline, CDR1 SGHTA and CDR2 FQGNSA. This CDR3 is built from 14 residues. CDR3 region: CASSLFEANYGYTF. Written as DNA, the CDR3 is TGTGCCAGCAGCTTATTCGAAGCGAACTATGGCTACACCTTC.

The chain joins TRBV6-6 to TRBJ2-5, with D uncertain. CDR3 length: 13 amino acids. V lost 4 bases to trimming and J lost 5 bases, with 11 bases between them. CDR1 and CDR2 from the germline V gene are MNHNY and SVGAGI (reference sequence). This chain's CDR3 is CASSSVARETQYF. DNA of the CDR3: TGTGCCAGCAGTTCTGTGGCTAGGGAGACCCAGTACTTC.

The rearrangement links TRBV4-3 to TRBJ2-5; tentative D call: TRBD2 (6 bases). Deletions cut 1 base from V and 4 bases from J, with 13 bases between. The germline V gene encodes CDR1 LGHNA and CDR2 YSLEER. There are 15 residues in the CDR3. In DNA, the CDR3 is TGCGCCAGCAGCCAAGTGGCGGGGATCCGAGAGACCCAGTACTTC. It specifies CASSQVAGIRETQYF.

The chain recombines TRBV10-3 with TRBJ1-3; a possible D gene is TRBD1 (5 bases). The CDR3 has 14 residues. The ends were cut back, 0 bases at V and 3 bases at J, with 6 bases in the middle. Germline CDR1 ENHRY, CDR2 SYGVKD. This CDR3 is CAISESGGGNTIYF. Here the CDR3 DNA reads TGTGCCATCAGTGAGTCCGGGGGTGGAAACACCATATATTTT.

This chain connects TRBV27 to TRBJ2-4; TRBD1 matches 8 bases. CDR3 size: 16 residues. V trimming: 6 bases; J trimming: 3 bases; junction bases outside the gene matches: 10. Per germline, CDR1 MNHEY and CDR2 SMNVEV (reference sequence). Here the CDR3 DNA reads TGTGCCAGCAGCAAAGTCAGGGGGCCGGGCAAAAACATTCAGTACTTC. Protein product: CASSKVRGPGKNIQYF.

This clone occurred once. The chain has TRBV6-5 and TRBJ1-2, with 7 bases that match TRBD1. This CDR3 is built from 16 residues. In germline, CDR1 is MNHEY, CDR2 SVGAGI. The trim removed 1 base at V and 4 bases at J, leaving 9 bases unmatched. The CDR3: CASSYLGQEVGYGYTF. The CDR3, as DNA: TGTGCCAGCAGTTACTTAGGACAGGAAGTTGGCTATGGCTACACCTTC.

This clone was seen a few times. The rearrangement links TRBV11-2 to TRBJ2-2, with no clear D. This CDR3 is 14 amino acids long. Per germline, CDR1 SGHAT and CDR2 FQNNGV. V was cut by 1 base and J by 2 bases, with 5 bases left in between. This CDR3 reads CASSLVDNTGELFF. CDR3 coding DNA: TGTGCCAGCAGCTTAGTAGATAACACCGGGGAGCTGTTTTTT.

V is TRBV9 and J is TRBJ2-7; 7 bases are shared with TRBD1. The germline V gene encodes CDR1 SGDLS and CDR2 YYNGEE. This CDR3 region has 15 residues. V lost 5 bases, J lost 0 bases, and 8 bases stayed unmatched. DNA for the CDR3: TGTGCCAGCAGTATCAGGGGGACAAGCTCCTACGAGCAGTACTTC. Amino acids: CASSIRGTSSYEQYF.

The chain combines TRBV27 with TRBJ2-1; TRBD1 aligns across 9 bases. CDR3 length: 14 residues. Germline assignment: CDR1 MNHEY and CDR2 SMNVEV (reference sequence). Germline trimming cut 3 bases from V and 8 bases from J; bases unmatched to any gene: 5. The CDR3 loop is CASSFLDRGDEQFF. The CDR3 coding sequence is TGTGCCAGCAGTTTCTTGGACAGGGGCGATGAGCAGTTCTTC.

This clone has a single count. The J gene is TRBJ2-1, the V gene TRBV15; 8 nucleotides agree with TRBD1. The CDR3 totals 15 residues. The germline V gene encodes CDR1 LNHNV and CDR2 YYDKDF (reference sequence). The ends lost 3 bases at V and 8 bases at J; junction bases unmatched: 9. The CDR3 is CATSRPGQGGHEQFF. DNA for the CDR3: TGTGCCACCAGCAGGCCAGGACAGGGCGGTCATGAGCAGTTCTTC.

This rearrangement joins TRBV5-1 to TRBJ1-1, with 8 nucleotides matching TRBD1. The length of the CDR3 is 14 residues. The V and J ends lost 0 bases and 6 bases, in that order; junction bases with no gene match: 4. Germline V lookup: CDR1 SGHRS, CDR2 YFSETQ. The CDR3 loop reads CASSLDTTGAEAFF. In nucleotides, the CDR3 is TGCGCCAGCAGCTTGGATACGACAGGGGCTGAAGCTTTCTTT.

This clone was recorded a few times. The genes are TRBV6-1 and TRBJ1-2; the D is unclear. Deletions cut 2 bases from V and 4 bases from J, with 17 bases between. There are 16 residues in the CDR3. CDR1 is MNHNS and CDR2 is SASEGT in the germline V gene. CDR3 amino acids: CASSENAEPSSYGYTF. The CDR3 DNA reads TGTGCCAGCAGTGAAAACGCAGAACCCTCATCCTATGGCTACACCTTC.

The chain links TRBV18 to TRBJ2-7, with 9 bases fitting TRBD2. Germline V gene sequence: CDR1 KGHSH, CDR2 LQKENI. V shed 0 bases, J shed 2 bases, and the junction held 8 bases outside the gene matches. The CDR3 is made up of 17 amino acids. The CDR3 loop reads CASSPPMAGGRTYEQYF. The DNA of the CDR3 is TGTGCCAGCTCACCACCGATGGCGGGAGGGCGAACCTACGAGCAGTACTTC.

CDR3 region: CASTTGSGANVLTF. CDR3 coding DNA: TGTGCCAGTACAACAGGGTCTGGGGCCAACGTCCTGACTTTC. This chain links TRBV2 with TRBJ2-6; maybe TRBD1 (6 bases). The CDR3 runs to 14 residues. V lost 9 bases and J 1 base, leaving 10 bases between the germline ends. Germline V gene sequence: CDR1 SNHLY, CDR2 FYNNEI.

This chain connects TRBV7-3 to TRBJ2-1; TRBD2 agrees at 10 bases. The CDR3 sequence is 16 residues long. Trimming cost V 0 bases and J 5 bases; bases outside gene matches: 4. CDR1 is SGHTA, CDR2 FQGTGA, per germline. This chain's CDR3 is CASSLTSAGGDNEQFF. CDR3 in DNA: TGTGCCAGCAGCTTAACGTCAGCGGGAGGGGACAATGAGCAGTTCTTC.

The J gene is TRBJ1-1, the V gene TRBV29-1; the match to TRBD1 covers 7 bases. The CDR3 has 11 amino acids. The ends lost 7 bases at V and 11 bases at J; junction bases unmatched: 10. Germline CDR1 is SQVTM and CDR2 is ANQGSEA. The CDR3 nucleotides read TGCAGCGGGGTCGACAGGGAAAGGGCTTTCTTT. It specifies CSGVDRERAFF.

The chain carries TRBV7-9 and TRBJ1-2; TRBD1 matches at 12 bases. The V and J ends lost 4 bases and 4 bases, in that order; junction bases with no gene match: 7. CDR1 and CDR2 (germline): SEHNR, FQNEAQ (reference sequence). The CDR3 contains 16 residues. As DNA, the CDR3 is TGTGCCAGCAGCTCAGGGACAGGGGGCTGGAGCTATGGCTACACCTTC. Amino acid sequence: CASSSGTGGWSYGYTF.

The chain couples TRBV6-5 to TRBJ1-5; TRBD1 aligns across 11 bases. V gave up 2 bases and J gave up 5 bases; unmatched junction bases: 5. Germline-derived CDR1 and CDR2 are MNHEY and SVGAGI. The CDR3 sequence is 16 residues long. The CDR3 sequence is CASSYRDRGSYQPQHF. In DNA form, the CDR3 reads TGTGCCAGCAGTTACCGGGACAGGGGGAGTTATCAGCCCCAGCATTTT.

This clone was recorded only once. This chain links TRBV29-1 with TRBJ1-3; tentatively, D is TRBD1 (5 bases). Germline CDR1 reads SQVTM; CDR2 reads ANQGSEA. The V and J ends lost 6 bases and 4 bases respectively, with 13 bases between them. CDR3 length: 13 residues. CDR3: CSVTTGPGNTIYF. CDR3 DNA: TGCAGCGTAACTACAGGCCCGGGAAACACCATATATTTT.

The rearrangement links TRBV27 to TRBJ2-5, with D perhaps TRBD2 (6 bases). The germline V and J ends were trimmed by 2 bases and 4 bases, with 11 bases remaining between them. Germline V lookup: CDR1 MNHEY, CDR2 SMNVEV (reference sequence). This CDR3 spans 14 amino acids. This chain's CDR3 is CASSLTGDGETQYF. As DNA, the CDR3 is TGTGCCAGCAGTTTAACGGGAGACGGAGAGACCCAGTACTTC.

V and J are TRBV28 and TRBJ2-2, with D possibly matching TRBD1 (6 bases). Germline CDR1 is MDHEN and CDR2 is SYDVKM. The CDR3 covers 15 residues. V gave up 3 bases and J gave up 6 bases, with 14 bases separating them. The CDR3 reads CASSFQGQPPGELFF. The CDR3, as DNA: TGTGCCAGCAGTTTCCAGGGGCAACCCCCCGGGGAGCTGTTTTTT.

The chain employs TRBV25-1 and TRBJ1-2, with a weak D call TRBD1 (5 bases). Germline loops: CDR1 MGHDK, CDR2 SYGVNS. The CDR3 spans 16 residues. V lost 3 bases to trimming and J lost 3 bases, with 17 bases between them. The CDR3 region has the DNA TGTGCCAGCAGTGACCATAGAGCGGGCAGGGACTATGGCTACACCTTC. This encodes CASSDHRAGRDYGYTF.

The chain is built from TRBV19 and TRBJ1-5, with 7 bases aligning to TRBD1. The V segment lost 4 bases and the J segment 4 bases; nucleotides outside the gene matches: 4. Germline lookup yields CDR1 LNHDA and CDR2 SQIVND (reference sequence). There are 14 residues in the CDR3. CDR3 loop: CASSTGTVNQPQHF. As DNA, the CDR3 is TGTGCCAGTAGTACGGGGACAGTTAATCAGCCCCAGCATTTT.

The CDR3, as DNA: TGTGCCAGCTCACCACCCGCCCGCCCCGGGACAGGGCTCGACGAGCAGTACTTC. Translated, it gives CASSPPARPGTGLDEQYF. The chain uses TRBV18 and TRBJ2-7; 9 bases align to TRBD1. Losses at the gene ends were 0 bases for V and 5 bases for J; bases not matched to a gene: 14. This CDR3 spans 18 amino acids. Germline V gene sequence: CDR1 KGHSH, CDR2 LQKENI.

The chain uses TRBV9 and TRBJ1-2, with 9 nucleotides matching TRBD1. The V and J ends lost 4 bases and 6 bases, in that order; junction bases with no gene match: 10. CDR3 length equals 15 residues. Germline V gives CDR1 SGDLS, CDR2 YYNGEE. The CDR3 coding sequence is TGTGCCAGCAGCTCCGATGGCACAGGGGGCCATGGCTACACCTTC. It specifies CASSSDGTGGHGYTF.

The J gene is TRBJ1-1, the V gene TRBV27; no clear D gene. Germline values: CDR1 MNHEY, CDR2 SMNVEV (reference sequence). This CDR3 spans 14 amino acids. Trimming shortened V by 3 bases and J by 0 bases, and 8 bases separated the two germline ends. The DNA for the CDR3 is TGTGCCAGCAGTTTCGGGGTTATGAACACTGAAGCTTTCTTT. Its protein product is CASSFGVMNTEAFF.

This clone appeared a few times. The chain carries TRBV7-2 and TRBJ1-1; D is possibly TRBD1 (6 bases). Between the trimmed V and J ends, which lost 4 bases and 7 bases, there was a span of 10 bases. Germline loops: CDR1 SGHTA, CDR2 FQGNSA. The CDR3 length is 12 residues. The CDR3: CASSSTGLEAFF. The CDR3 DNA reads TGTGCCAGCAGCTCTACAGGGCTTGAAGCTTTCTTT. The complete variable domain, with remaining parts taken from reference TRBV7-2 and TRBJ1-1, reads GAGVSQSPSNKVTEKGKDVELRCDPISGHTALYWYRQSLGQGLEFLIYFQGNSAPDKSGLPSDRFSAERTGGSVSTLTIQRTQQEDSAVYLCASSSTGLEAFFGQGTRLTVV.

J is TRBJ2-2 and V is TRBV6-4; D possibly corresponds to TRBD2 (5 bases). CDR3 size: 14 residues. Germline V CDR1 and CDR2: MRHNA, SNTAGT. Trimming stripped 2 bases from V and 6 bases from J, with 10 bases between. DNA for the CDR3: TGTGCCAGCAGTGACCTAGCCTCGGCCGGGGAGCTGTTTTTT. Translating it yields CASSDLASAGELFF.